This T cell receptor (beta chain) emerged from a study of T cell responses to AZD1222 COVID-19 vaccine. The protocol was immunoSEQ multiplex PCR, while the TCRdb copy is restricted to in-frame clones and leaves out a portion. The sample lists about 110,000 clones; more than 75% were seen once. As regards this clone: Its antigen remains unidentified.

Broader study findings: The donor group comprised mostly white British people and more females; the analysis possibly underestimated clonal diversity. Nearly half of spike-specific TCRs reportedly target variant regions that are unmutated in the B.1.351 and B.1.1.7 variants. The CD4 TCRs associated with vaccination extended across spike and predominated at 160-218 and 743-854. Sampled repertoires all dated from after the peak T cell response.

Trimming removed 4 bases from V and 0 bases from J, with 13 bases in between. There are 15 residues in the CDR3. Per the germline V gene, CDR1 is WNHNN and CDR2 is SYGVQD (reference sequence). The starting material was peripheral blood, obtained on day 0 of AZD1222 vaccination. The chain joins TRBV10-1 to TRBJ2-7; D may be TRBD2 (5 bases). The receptor was derived from an adult in good health. CDR3 coding DNA: TGCGCCAGCAGTGCCGTCAGCGGAGGCTCCTACGAGCAGTACTTC. Translation gives CASSAVSGGSYEQYF.